The entry below gives a single TCR beta chain sequence along with its context. Its antigen is undetermined. Samples of blood were obtained at baseline, on cycle 4 day 1, and on cycle 7 day 1. Libraries were prepared by immunoSEQ multiplex PCR; TCRdb keeps only in-frame clonotypes and omits some of them. Here the sample spans about 36,000 clones, approximately 90% being singletons. This record comes from a study of OX40 agonist ivuxolimab in advanced cancers. Turning to the study itself: Cancers in dose escalation were hepatocellular, melanoma, renal cell and head and neck. A history of anti-PD-1, anti-PD-L1 or anti-CTLA-4 therapy was acceptable, and approximately 40% had some. Overall study results and limits: Expanded clones belonging to CD8+ T cells outnumbered, on average, those of CD4+.

The germline V gene has CDR1 MNHEY and CDR2 SMNVEV (reference sequence). Trimming at V came to 3 bases and at J to 8 bases, leaving 5 bases not matched to a gene. CDR3 length: 14 amino acids. The specimen comprised CD4+ or CD8+ T cells sorted from blood, sampled in a trial of the OX40 agonist ivuxolimab. The sequence was obtained from an adult with an advanced solid tumor such as melanoma, head and neck, liver or kidney cancer. The V and J genes are TRBV27 and TRBJ2-1, with TRBD2 matching 9 bases. CDR3 region: CASSLAGGPHEQFF. The CDR3 DNA is TGTGCCAGCAGTTTGGCGGGAGGGCCTCATGAGCAGTTCTTC.